This T cell receptor (beta chain) emerged from a study of T cells in localized non-small cell lung cancer. General study results and limits: The study detected a median roughly 57 of the top 100 tumor clones in adjacent lung.

With regard to this clone: Antigen unknown.

CDR3 length equals 14 residues. Per germline, CDR1 SGHNT and CDR2 YYREEE (reference sequence). The V segment lost 4 bases and the J segment 0 bases; nucleotides outside the gene matches: 3. Data came from immunoSEQ multiplex PCR; TCRdb stores just in-frame clones and leaves some out. The sample includes 70,000 to 100,000 clones, 75% to 85% of them seen just once. The sequences come from peripheral blood, collected before any cancer treatment. This TCR was recovered from a female donor older than 55 with stage I lung adenocarcinoma. The rearrangement uses TRBV5-4 and TRBJ1-2; 7 nucleotides agree with TRBD1. In DNA, the CDR3 is TGTGCCAGCAGCCAGGGGGTTTCTAACTATGGCTACACCTTC. Translating gives CASSQGVSNYGYTF. The full variable domain, its missing parts supplied by reference TRBV5-4 and TRBJ1-2, is ETGVTQSPTHLIKTRGQQVTLRCSSQSGHNTVSWYQQALGQGPQFIFQYYREEENGRGNFPPRFSGLQFPNYSSELNVNALELDDSALYLCASSQGVSNYGYTFGSGTRLTVV.